The 11 T cell receptor beta chains below were found in one sample sequenced in a study of shared clonotypes between healthy human individuals. Generated by immunoSEQ multiplex PCR, the TCRdb table keeps only in-frame clones and is missing some. The sample contains roughly 1 million clones, 75% to 85% of which appear only once. The sequencing sample was made of memory CD4+ T cells from PBMCs. As to subset: CD45RA-negative fraction. The receptors stem from a man between 18 and 29 years old in good health. Some clones in this sample may be carry-over from other donors' samples.

This chain links TRBV5-6 with TRBJ2-5; 10 bases fit TRBD2. This CDR3 is 16 amino acids long. The J segment lost 5 bases and the V segment lost 4 bases, leaving 11 bases of the junction unmatched. Germline assignment: CDR1 SGHDT and CDR2 YYEEEE. CDR3 bases: TGTGCCAGCAGCCTAACGGGGAGCGGGAGGGACGAGACCCAGTACTTC. Translating it yields CASSLTGSGRDETQYF.

This clone occurred a few times. The genes are TRBV7-8 and TRBJ2-5; 7 bases align to TRBD1. Per the germline V gene, CDR1 is SGHVS and CDR2 is FQNEAQ. The V segment lost 5 bases and the J segment 1 base; nucleotides outside the gene matches: 4. The CDR3 is 14 residues long. The CDR3 DNA reads as TGTGCCAGCAGCGCCGGGACAGTCCAAGAGACCCAGTACTTC. It specifies CASSAGTVQETQYF.

The gene calls are TRBV5-1 and TRBJ2-5, with D possibly called TRBD1 or TRBD2 (5 bases each). V was trimmed by 6 bases and J by 5 bases, leaving 29 bases between them. Germline-derived CDR1 and CDR2 are SGHRS and YFSETQ. This CDR3 comprises 18 residues. The DNA of the CDR3 is TGCGCCAGCACCCTCTCCCTTCGGACGTACGGCGAGGGGGAGACCCAGTACTTC. Its translation is CASTLSLRTYGEGETQYF.

In this sample, this clone turned up many times. The V and J genes are TRBV27 and TRBJ2-3; 15 bases are a match to TRBD2. The CDR3 spans 19 residues. The germline gives CDR1 MNHEY, CDR2 SMNVEV (reference sequence). Trimming cost V 7 bases and J 1 base; bases outside gene matches: 12. In DNA form, the CDR3 reads TGTGCCAGCATTCCCGGACTAGCGGGAGGGCCGGGTGGCACAGATACGCAGTATTTT. It yields the protein CASIPGLAGGPGGTDTQYF.

CDR3 nucleotide sequence: TGTGCCAGCAGAATCGACGGTAATGAAAAACTGTTTTTT. The encoded protein is CASRIDGNEKLFF. The V gene is TRBV2, the J gene TRBJ1-4; D is uncertain. CDR1 and CDR2 (germline): SNHLY, FYNNEI. With 6 bases removed from V and 4 bases from J, the gap between germline ends came to 9 bases. The CDR3 covers 13 residues.

As concerns this clone: A read error likely explains this, since a far larger clone differs by one base. The chain joins TRBV30 to TRBJ2-1; 7 nucleotides match TRBD2. The ends lost 2 bases at V and 6 bases at J; junction bases unmatched: 7. Germline CDR1 and CDR2: GTSNPN and SVGIG (reference sequence). This CDR3 contains 14 residues. CDR3 in amino acids: CAWSNGLVSNEQFF. The CDR3 nucleotides read TGTGCCTGGAGTAACGGACTAGTGAGCAATGAGCAGTTCTTC.

The V call is TRBV18, the J call TRBJ2-1; tentative D call: TRBD2 (7 bases). There are 15 residues in the CDR3. CDR1 KGHSH and CDR2 LQKENI come from the germline V gene. Trimming took 1 base from V and 5 from J, leaving 12 bases between them. For the CDR3, the DNA is TGTGCCAGCTCACCACGAGGGGGAGGGCACAATGAGCAGTTCTTC. Translating it yields CASSPRGGGHNEQFF.

The chain combines TRBV7-9 with TRBJ1-4; a possible D gene is TRBD1 (5 bases). V was pared by 1 base and J by 0 bases, with 15 bases between. The CDR3 runs to 18 residues. CDR1 and CDR2 (germline): SEHNR, FQNEAQ (reference sequence). This CDR3 reads CASSLGLGTPATNEKLFF. The CDR3 bases are TGTGCCAGCAGCTTAGGGCTCGGGACCCCCGCAACTAATGAAAAACTGTTTTTT.

Regarding this clone: Other DNA sequences within the sample encode an identical CDR3. The chain recombines TRBV5-1 with TRBJ1-4, with D tentatively TRBD1 (5 bases). Per germline, CDR1 SGHRS and CDR2 YFSETQ. Trimming pared 4 bases from V and 5 bases from J, leaving 12 bases between. The CDR3 covers 14 residues. This CDR3 reads CASSLGTANEKLFF. CDR3 sequence (DNA): TGCGCCAGCAGCCTAGGGACCGCGAATGAAAAACTGTTTTTT.

The gene calls are TRBV7-9 and TRBJ2-6; D not certain. Between the trimmed V and J ends, which lost 5 bases and 3 bases, there was a span of 11 bases. The germline V gene has CDR1 SEHNR and CDR2 FQNEAQ (reference sequence). The CDR3 sequence is 15 residues long. CDR3 bases: TGTGCCAGCAGCCCCCCGCCGTATGGGGCCAACGTCCTGACTTTC. Protein sequence: CASSPPPYGANVLTF.

V usage is TRBV7-3 and J usage is TRBJ1-2; the match to TRBD1 covers 9 bases. V was pared by 5 bases and J by 2 bases, with 6 bases of the junction left unmatched. Germline lookup yields CDR1 SGHTA and CDR2 FQGTGA. CDR3 length: 15 residues. CDR3 bases: TGTGCCAGCAGCCCCCACAGGGGGCAAAACTATGGCTACACCTTC. Protein: CASSPHRGQNYGYTF.